The clone carrying this TCR beta chain was counted only a few times. The time point denotes: newly diagnosed GD, antithyroid drugs for less than 3 months. With RNA extracted from PBMCs as input, the TCR library was made. This specimen belongs to a study of regulatory T cells in long-lasting Graves disease. Both iRepertoire HTBI primers and Arm-PCR of CDR3 regions were used to build the TCR beta libraries. Each CDR3 protein is one row after TCRdb ran MiXCR on the multiplex PCR reads. The repertoire holds around 500,000 distinct CDR3 sequences, with about 16% as singletons. These sequences were also reported in another study, on T cells in Graves' hyperthyroidism and ophthalmopathy. That paper states: A set of HTBI primers served as the primers for a first-round RT-PCR of the TCR CDR3. Ophthalmopathy was predicted by the model a median of roughly 6.7 months ahead of onset.

This receptor was taken from a woman aged 40 to 65 with Graves disease. The material sequenced was peripheral blood mononuclear cells (PBMCs), taken at new diagnosis, from a patient treated with antithyroid drugs.

CDR3 amino acids: CASSTRQTPSTDTQYF. Here the CDR3 DNA reads TGTGCCAGCAGCACCCGACAGACCCCTAGCACAGATACGCAGTATTTT. J is TRBJ2-3 and V is TRBV9, with a tentative D call TRBD1 (5 bases). With 4 bases removed from V and 0 bases from J, the gap between germline ends came to 15 bases. The CDR3 extends over 16 amino acids. CDR1 and CDR2 (germline): SGDLS, YYNGEE. The complete variable domain, with remaining parts taken from reference TRBV9 and TRBJ2-3, reads DSGVTQTPKHLITATGQRVTLRCSPRSGDLSVYWYQQSLDQGLQFLIQYYNGEERAKGNILERFSAQQFPDLHSELNLSSLELGDSALYFCASSTRQTPSTDTQYFGPGTRLTVL.